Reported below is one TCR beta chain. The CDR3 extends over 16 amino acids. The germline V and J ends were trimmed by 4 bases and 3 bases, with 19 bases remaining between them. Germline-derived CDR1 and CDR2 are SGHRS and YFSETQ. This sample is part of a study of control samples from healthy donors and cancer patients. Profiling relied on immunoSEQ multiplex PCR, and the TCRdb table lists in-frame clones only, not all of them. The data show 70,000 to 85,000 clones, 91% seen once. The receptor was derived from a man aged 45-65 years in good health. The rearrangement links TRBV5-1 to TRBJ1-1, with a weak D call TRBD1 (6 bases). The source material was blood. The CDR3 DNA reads TGCGCCAGCAGCCATGACAGGAGTCTTGAGGACACTGAAGCTTTCTTT. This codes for CASSHDRSLEDTEAFF.